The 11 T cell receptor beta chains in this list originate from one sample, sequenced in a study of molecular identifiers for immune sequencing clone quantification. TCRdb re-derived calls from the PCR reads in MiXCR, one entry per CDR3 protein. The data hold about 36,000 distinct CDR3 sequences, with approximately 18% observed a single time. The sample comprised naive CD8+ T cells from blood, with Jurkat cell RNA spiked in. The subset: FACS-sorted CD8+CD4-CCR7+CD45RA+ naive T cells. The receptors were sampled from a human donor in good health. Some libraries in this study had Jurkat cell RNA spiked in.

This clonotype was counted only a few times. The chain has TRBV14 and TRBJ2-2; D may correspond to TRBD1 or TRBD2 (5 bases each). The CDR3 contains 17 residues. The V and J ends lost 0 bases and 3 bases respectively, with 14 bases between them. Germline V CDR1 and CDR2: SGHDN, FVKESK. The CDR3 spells CASSQDWGWPDTGELFF. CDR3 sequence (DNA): TGTGCCAGCAGCCAAGATTGGGGGTGGCCAGACACCGGGGAGCTGTTTTTT.

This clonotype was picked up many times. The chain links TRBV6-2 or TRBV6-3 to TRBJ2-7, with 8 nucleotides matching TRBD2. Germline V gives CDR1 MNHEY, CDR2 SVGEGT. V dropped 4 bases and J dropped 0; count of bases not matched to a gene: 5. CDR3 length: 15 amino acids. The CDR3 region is CASSFTSGGSYEQYF. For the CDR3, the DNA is TGTGCCAGCAGTTTCACCAGCGGGGGCTCCTACGAGCAGTACTTC.

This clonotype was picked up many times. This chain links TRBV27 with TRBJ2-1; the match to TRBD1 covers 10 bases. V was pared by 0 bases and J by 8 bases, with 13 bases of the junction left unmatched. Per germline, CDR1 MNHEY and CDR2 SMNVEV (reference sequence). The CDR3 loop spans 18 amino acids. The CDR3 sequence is CASSLSGTGAGLFDEQFF. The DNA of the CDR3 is TGTGCCAGCAGTTTATCTGGGACAGGGGCCGGACTTTTCGATGAGCAGTTCTTC.

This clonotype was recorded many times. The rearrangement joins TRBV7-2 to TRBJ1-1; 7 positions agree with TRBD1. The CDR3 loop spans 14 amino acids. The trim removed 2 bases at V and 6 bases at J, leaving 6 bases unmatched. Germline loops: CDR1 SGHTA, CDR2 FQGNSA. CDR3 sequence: CASSLPTGLSEAFF. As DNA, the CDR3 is TGTGCCAGCAGCTTACCGACAGGGCTTTCTGAAGCTTTCTTT.

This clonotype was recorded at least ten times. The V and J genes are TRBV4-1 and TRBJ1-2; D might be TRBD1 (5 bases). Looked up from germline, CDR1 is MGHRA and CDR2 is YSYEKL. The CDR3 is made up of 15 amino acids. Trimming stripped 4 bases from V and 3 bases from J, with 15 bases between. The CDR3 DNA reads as TGCGCCAGCAGCCCGTGGGGGGTAGGCGACTATGGCTACACCTTC. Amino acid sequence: CASSPWGVGDYGYTF.

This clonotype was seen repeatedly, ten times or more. CDR3 region: CASSLFGGEDEQYF. The DNA for the CDR3 is TGTGCCAGCAGCTTATTTGGGGGAGAAGACGAGCAGTACTTC. The gene calls are TRBV7-8 and TRBJ2-7; either TRBD1 or TRBD2 may fit D (5 bases each). Deletions cut 2 bases from V and 5 bases from J, with 13 bases between. The CDR3 has 14 amino acids. Germline values: CDR1 SGHVS, CDR2 FQNEAQ.

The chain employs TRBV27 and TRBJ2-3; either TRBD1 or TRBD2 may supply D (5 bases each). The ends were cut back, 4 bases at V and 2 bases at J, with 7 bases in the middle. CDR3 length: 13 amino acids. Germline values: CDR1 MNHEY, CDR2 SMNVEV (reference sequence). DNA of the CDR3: TGTGCCAGCAGTTCAGGGACCACAGATACGCAGTATTTT. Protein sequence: CASSSGTTDTQYF.

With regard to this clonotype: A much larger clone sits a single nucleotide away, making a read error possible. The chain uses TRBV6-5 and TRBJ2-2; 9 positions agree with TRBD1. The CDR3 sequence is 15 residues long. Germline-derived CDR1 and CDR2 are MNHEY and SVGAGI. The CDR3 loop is CANSWGQGNTGELFF. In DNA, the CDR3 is TGTGCCAACAGTTGGGGACAGGGTAACACCGGGGAGCTGTTTTTT.

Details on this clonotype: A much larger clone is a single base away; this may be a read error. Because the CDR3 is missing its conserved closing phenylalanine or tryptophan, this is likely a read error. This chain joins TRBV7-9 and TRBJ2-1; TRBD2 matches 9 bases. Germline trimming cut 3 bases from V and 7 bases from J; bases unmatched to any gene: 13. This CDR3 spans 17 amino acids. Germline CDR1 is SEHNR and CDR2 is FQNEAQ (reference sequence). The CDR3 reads CASSFGLANLVTNEQFL. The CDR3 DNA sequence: TGTGCCAGCAGCTTTGGACTAGCGAATTTGGTTACGAATGAGCAGTTCCTC.

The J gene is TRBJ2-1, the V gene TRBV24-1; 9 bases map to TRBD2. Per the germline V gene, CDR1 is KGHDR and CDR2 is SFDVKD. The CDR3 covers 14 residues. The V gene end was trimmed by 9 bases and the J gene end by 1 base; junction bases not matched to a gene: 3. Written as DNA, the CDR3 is TGTGCCACCGCGAGCGGGAGGTCCTACAATGAGCAGTTCTTC. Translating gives CATASGRSYNEQFF.

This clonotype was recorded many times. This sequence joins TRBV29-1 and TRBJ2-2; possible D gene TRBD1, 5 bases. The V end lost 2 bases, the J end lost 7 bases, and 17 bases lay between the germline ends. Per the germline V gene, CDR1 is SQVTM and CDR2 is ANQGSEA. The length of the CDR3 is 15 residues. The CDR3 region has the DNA TGCAGCGTTGAACCAGGACACCCCGCCGGCGGGGAGCTGTTTTTT. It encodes CSVEPGHPAGGELFF.